What follows describes a single TCR beta chain. As yet, its antigen is unknown. Specified time point: cycle 4 day 1 (C4D1), after five to seven weeks of nivolumab. Every patient had relapsed following autologous stem cell transplantation, and cohorts differed in brentuximab vedotin exposure. The sample comes from a study of PD-1 blockade in classical Hodgkin lymphoma. Per the germline V gene, CDR1 is SNHLY and CDR2 is FYNNEI. This CDR3 is 11 amino acids long. V lost 7 bases to trimming and J lost 10 bases, with 11 bases between them. Profiling relied on immunoSEQ multiplex PCR, and the TCRdb table lists in-frame clones only, not all of them. The sample consists of roughly 100,000 clones, approximately 94% of them appearing once. General study results and limits: Before treatment, TCR diversity in newly diagnosed patients was reportedly lower than in healthy donors.

The clonotype was recovered from a human donor with classical Hodgkin lymphoma. This sequence joins TRBV2 and TRBJ2-1; D may be TRBD2 (7 bases). Sequenced here: peripheral blood mononuclear cells (PBMCs), sampled before the fourth cycle of nivolumab. CDR3 residues: CASNRGGEQFF. The CDR3 DNA follows: TGTGCCAGCAATAGGGGGGGGGAGCAGTTCTTC.